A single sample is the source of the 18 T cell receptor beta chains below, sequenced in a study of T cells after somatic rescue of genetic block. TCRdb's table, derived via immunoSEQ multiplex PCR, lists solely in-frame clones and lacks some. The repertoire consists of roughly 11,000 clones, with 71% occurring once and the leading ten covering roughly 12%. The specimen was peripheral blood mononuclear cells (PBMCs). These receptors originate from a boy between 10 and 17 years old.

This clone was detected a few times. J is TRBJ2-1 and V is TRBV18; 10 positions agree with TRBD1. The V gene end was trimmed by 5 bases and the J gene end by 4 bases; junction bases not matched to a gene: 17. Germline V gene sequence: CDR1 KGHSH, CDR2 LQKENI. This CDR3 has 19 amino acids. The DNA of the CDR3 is TGTGCCAGCTCATCCCGGGACAGGGGAGAGCGGGGAGAGTACAATGAGCAGTTCTTC. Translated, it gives CASSSRDRGERGEYNEQFF.

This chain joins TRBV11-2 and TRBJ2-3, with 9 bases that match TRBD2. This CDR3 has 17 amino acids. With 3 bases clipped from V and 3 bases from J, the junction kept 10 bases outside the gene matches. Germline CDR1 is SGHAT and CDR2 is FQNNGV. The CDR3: CASSFRGGRGVTDTQYF. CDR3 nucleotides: TGTGCCAGCAGCTTTAGGGGCGGGAGGGGGGTGACAGATACGCAGTATTTT.

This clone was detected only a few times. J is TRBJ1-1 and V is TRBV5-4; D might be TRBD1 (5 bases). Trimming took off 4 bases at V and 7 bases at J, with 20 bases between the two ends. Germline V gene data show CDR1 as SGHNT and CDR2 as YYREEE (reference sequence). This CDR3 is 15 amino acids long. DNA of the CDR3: TGTGCCAGCAGCAGGGACTTTGCCCCTAAGGGTGAAGCTTTCTTT. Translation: CASSRDFAPKGEAFF.

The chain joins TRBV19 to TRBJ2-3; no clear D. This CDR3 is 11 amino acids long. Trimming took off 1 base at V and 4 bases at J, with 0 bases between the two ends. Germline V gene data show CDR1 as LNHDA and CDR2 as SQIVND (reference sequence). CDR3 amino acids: CASSIADTQYF. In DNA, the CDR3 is TGTGCCAGTAGTATAGCAGATACGCAGTATTTT.

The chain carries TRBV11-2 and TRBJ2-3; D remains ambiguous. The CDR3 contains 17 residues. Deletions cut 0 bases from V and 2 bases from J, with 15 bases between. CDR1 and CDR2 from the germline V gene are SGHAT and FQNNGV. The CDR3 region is CASSLDGLAYYTDTQYF. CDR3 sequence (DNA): TGTGCCAGCAGCTTAGACGGCCTCGCCTACTACACAGATACGCAGTATTTT.

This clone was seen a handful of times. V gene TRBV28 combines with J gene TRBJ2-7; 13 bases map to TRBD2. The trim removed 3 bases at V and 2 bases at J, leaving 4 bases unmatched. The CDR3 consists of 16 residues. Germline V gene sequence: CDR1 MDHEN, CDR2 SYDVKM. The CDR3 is CASSLTSGGTPYEQYF. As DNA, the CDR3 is TGTGCCAGCAGTTTGACTAGCGGGGGGACCCCCTACGAGCAGTACTTC.

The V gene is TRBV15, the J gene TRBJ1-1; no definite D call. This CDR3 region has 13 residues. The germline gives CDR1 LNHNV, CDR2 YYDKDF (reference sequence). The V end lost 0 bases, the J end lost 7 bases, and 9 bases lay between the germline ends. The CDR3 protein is CATSRDQKIEAFF. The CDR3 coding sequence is TGTGCCACCAGCAGAGATCAGAAGATTGAAGCTTTCTTT.

This CDR3 is CASRIGGTASYEQYF. The CDR3 DNA follows: TGTGCCAGCAGGATAGGTGGGACAGCCTCCTACGAGCAGTACTTC. V is TRBV7-3 and J is TRBJ2-7; 7 bases match TRBD1. Trimming cost V 6 bases and J 0 bases; bases outside gene matches: 8. The CDR3 runs 15 residues. CDR1 is SGHTA and CDR2 is FQGTGA in the germline V gene.

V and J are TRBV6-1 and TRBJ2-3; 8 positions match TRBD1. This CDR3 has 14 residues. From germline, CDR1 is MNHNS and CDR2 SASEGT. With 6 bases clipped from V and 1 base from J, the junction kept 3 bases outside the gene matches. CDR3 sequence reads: CASRLTGGTDTQYF. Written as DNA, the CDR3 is TGTGCCAGCAGACTGACAGGGGGCACAGATACGCAGTATTTT.

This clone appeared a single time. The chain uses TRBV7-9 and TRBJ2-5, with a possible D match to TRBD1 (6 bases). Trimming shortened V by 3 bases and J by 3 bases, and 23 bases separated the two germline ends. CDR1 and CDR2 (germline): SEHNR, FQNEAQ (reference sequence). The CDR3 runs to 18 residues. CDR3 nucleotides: TGTGCCAGCAGCTTCGTTAGGGATACAGGGATTTGGAAAGAGACCCAGTACTTC. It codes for CASSFVRDTGIWKETQYF.

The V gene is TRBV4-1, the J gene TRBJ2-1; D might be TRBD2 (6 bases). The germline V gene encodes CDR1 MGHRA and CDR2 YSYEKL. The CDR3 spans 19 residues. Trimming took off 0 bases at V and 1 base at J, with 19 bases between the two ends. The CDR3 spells CASSQEWWTGDVSYNEQFF. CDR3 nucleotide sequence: TGCGCCAGCAGCCAAGAGTGGTGGACGGGGGACGTATCCTACAATGAGCAGTTCTTC.

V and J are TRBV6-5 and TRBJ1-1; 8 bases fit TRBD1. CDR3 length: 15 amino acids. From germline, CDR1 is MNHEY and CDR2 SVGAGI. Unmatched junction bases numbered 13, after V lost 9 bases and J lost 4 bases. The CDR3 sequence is CASGGGWQGATEAFF. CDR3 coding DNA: TGTGCCAGTGGAGGGGGGTGGCAGGGGGCCACTGAAGCTTTCTTT.

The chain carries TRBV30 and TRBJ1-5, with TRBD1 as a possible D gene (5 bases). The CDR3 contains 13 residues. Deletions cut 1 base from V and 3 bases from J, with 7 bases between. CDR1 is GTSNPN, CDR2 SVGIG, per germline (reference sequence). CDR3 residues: CAWSGGPNQPQHF. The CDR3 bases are TGTGCCTGGAGTGGGGGACCCAATCAGCCCCAGCATTTT.

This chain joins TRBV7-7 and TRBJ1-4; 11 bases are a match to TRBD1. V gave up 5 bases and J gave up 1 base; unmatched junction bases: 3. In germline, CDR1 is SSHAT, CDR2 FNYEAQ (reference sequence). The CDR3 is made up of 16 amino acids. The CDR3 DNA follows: TGTGCCAGCAGCGCCGGGACAGGGGGAACTAATGAAAAACTGTTTTTT. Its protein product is CASSAGTGGTNEKLFF.

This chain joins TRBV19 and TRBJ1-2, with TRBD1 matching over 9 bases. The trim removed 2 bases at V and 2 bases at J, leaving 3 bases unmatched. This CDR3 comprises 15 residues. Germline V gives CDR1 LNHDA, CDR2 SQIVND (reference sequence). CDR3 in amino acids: CASSILGQGNYGYTF. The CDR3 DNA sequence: TGTGCCAGTAGTATACTTGGACAGGGGAACTATGGCTACACCTTC. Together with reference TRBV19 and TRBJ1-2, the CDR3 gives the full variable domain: DGGITQSPKYLFRKEGQNVTLSCEQNLNHDAMYWYRQDPGQGLRLIYYSQIVNDFQKGDIAEGYSVSREKKESFPLTVTSAQKNPTAFYLCASSILGQGNYGYTFGSGTRLTVV.

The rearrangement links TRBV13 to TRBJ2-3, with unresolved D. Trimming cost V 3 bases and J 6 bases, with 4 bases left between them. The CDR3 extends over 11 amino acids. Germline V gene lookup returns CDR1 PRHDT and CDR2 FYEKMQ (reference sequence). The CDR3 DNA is TGTGCCAGCAGCTTGGAGGATACGCAGTATTTT. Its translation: CASSLEDTQYF.

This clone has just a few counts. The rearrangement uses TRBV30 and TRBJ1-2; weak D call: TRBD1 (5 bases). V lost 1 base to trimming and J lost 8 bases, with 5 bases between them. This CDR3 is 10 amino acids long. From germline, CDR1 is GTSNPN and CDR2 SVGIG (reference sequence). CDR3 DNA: TGTGCCTGGAGTGGACAGGGCTACACCTTC. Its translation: CAWSGQGYTF.

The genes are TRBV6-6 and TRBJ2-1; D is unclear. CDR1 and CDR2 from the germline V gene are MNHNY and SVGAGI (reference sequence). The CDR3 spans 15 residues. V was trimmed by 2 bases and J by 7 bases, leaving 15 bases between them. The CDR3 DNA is TGTGCCAGCAGTTACCTAGGCGTCGGCTGGAATGAGCAGTTCTTC. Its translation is CASSYLGVGWNEQFF.